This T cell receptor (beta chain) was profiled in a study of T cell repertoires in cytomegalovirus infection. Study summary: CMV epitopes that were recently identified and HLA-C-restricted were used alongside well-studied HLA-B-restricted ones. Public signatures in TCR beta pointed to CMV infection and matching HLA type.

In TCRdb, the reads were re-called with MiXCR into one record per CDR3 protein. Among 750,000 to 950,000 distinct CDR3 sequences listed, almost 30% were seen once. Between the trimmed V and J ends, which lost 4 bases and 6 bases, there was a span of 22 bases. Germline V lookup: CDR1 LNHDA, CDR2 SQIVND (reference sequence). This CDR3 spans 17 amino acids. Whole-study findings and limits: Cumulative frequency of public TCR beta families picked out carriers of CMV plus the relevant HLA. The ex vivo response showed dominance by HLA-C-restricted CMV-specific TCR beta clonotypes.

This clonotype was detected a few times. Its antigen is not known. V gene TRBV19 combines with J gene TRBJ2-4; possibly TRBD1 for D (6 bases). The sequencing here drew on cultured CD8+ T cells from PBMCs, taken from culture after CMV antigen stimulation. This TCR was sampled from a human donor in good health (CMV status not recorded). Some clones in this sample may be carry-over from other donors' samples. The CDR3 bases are TGTGCCAGTAGTACCCGGACAGTAACTCGGGATGGAAACATTCAGTACTTC. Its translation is CASSTRTVTRDGNIQYF.